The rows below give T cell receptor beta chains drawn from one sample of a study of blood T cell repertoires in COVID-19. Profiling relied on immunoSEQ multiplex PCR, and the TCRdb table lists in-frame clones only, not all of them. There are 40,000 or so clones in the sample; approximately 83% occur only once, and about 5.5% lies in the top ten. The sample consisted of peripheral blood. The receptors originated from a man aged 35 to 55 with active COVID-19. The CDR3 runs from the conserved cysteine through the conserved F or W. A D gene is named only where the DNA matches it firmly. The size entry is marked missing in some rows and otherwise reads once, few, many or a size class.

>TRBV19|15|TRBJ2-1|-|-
TGTGCCAGTAGTATGGAGGGGAACACCTACAATGAGCAGTTCTTC
CASSMEGNTYNEQFF
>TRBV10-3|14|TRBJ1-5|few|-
TGTGCCATCAGCCGGGACACAAGCAATCAGCCCCAGCATTTT
CAISRDTSNQPQHF
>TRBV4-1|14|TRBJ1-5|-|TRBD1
TGCGCCAGCAGTCGTCGACAGGGGGGGCAGCCCCAGCATTTT
CASSRRQGGQPQHF
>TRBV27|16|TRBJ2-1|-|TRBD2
TGTGCCAGCAGACTGGCCGGTAGCGGGAGAGGGAATGAGCAGTTCTTC
CASRLAGSGRGNEQFF
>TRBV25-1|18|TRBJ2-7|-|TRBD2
TGTGCCAGCAGTTTGACTAGCGGGAGGGCCGGGAGGGGCTACGAGCAGTACTTC
CASSLTSGRAGRGYEQYF
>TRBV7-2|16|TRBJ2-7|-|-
TGTGCCAGCAGCTTAATCGGGACTGGTATAACCTACGAGCAGTACTTC
CASSLIGTGITYEQYF
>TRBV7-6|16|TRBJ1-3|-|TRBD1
TGTGCCAGCAGCTTAAACAGGGGGAGTGCTGGAAACACCATATATTTT
CASSLNRGSAGNTIYF
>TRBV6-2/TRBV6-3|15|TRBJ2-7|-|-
TGTGCCAGCAGTTACGCGCGGGGGCTAACGGGAGAGCAGTACTTC
CASSYARGLTGEQYF
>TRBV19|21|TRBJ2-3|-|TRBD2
TGTGCCAGTAGCCGATCCAGCCTCCTAGCGGGAGACCCGAGAGGAACAGATACGCAGTATTTT
CASSRSSLLAGDPRGTDTQYF
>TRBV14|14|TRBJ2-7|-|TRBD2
TGTGCCAGCAGCCGGACTAGCGGGAGTGTAGAGCAGTACTTC
CASSRTSGSVEQYF
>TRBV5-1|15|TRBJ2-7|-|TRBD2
TGCGCCAGCAGCTCGGGACTAGCGCCATCCTACGAGCAGTACTTC
CASSSGLAPSYEQYF
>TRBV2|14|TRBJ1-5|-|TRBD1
TGTGCCAGCCGGGACAGGGGCCTCAATCAGCCCCAGCATTTT
CASRDRGLNQPQHF
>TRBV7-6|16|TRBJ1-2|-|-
TGTGCCAGCAGCTTGGGTAGCGGCCCCCTTAACTATGGCTACACCTTC
CASSLGSGPLNYGYTF
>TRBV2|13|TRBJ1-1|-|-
TGTGCCAGCACCCTGGGAGCGAACACTGAAGCTTTCTTT
CASTLGANTEAFF
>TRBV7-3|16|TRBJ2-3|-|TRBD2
TGTGCCAGCAGCTTCGGACTAGCGGGAGTTATAGATACGCAGTATTTT
CASSFGLAGVIDTQYF
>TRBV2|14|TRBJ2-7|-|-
TGTGCCAGCAGTGAGTTGATAGGGGATGGGGAGCAGTACTTC
CASSELIGDGEQYF
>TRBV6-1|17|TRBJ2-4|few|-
TGTGCCAGCAGTGGGTCCCTAAGCGGGACAACCAAAAACATTCAGTACTTC
CASSGSLSGTTKNIQYF
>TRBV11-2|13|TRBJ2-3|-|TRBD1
TGTGCCAGCAGCTTAGCAGGGGGAGATACGCAGTATTTT
CASSLAGGDTQYF
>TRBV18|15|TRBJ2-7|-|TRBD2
TGTGCCAGCTCACCACTAGCGGGAGATGACTACGAGCAGTACTTC
CASSPLAGDDYEQYF
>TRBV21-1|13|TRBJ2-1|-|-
TGTGCCGGCAGCAAAGGCGGCAGCGATGAGCAGTTCTTC
CAGSKGGSDEQFF
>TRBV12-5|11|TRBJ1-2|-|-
TGTGCTAGTGGTGAAGGCGGTGGCTACACCTTC
CASGEGGGYTF
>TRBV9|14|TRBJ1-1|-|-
TGTGCCAGCAGCGTAGCGGGGTCACACACTGAAGCTTTCTTT
CASSVAGSHTEAFF
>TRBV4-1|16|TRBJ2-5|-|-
TGCGCCAGCAGCCAAGAGTGGGCAGGGCCAGAAGAGACCCAGTACTTC
CASSQEWAGPEETQYF
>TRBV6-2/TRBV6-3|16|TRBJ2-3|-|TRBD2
TGTGCCAGCAGTTTCTTAGCGGGAGGTGGGACAGATACGCAGTATTTT
CASSFLAGGGTDTQYF
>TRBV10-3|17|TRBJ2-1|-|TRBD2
TGTGCCATCAGTGGTCTGGCTAGCGGGGGCACCTACAATGAGCAGTTCTTC
CAISGLASGGTYNEQFF
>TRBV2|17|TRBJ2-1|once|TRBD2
TGTGCCAGCAGCGAGTTACCGGGACTAGCGGCCTACAATGAGCAGTTCTTC
CASSELPGLAAYNEQFF
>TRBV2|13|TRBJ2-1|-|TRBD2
TGTGCCAGTGGGACTAGCGGGGAAAATGAGCAGTTCTTC
CASGTSGENEQFF
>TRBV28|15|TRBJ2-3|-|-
TGTGCCAGCAGTTCCATCGGAAGGACAAAAGATACGCAGTATTTT
CASSSIGRTKDTQYF
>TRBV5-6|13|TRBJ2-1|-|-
TGTGCCAGCAGCCAGGGAGCGGGCCACGAGCAGTTCTTC
CASSQGAGHEQFF
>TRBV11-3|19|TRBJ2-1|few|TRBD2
TGTGCCAGCAGCTTAGATCCGATAGGGACTAGCGGGAGGAACAATGAGCAGTTCTTC
CASSLDPIGTSGRNNEQFF
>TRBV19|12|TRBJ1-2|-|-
TGTGCCAGTAGCTCCCCAGGGTTTGGCTACACCTTC
CASSSPGFGYTF
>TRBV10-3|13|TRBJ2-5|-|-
TGTGCCATCAGTGACGGGACAATCGAGACCCAGTACTTC
CAISDGTIETQYF
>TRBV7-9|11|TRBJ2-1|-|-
TGTGCCAGCAGCTCGTACCAGGAGCAGTTCTTC
CASSSYQEQFF
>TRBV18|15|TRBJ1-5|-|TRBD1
TGTGCCAGCTCACCCTCCAGGGACAGTAATCAGCCCCAGCATTTT
CASSPSRDSNQPQHF
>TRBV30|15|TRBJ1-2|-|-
TGTGCCTGGAGTGAGCAGGGTGGAAATTTATATGGCTACACCTTC
CAWSEQGGNLYGYTF
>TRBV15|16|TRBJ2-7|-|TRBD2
TGTGCCACCAGCAGCCTTACTAGCGGGGGACCCTACGAGCAGTACTTC
CATSSLTSGGPYEQYF
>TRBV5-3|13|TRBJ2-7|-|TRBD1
TGTGCCAGAAGCCCAGGACAGGGCTACGAGCAGTACTTC
CARSPGQGYEQYF
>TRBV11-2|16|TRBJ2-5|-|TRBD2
TGTGCCAGCAGCTTAGCCCGACTAGCGGGAGAAGAGACCCAGTACTTC
CASSLARLAGEETQYF
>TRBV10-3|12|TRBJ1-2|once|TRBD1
TGTGCCATTACGGGACAGGGGTTCGGCTACACCTTC
CAITGQGFGYTF
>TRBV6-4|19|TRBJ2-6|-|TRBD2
TGTGCCAGCCTTAGGGGTACGGGCGGGAGTAGAGCTGGGGCCAACGTCCTGACTTTC
CASLRGTGGSRAGANVLTF
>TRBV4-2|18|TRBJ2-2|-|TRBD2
TGTGCCAGCAGCCCGACCGGGCTAGCGGGGGGAACTATGGGGGAGCTGTTTTTT
CASSPTGLAGGTMGELFF
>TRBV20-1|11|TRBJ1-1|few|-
TGCAGTCCCGCCCGGGACACTGAAGCTTTCTTT
CSPARDTEAFF
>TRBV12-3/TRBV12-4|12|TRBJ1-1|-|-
TGTGCCAGCAGTTTAGAGGGGTGGGAAGCTTTCTTT
CASSLEGWEAFF
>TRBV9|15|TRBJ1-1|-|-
TGTGCCAGCAGCCCGGGGCCCAGAGGGGGCACTGAAGCTTTCTTT
CASSPGPRGGTEAFF
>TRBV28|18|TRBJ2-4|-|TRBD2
TGTGCCAGCAGCCCCGGGGGAGCGGGAGTTGGAGCCAAAAACATTCAGTACTTC
CASSPGGAGVGAKNIQYF
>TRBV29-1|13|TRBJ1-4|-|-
TGCAGCGTTGACAGTCCCAGGGGTGAAAAACTGTTTTTT
CSVDSPRGEKLFF
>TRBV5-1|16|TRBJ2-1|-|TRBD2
TGCGCCAGCAGCCCGGGTGCGGGAGGATACTACAATGAGCAGTTCTTC
CASSPGAGGYYNEQFF
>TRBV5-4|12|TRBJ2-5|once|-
TGTGCCAGCAGCTTTCTTCGAGAGACCCAGTACTTC
CASSFLRETQYF
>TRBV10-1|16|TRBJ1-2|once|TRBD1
TGCGCCAGCAGTGATTCAATCGGGACAGAAGGGGATGGCTACACCTTC
CASSDSIGTEGDGYTF
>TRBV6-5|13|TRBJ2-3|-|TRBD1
TGTGCCAGCAGTTACTCGGGGACAGGGGAGCAGTATTTT
CASSYSGTGEQYF